One sample yielded the 5 T cell receptor beta chains listed below, sequenced in a study of CD8 T cells in ankylosing spondylitis. From the 5' RACE reads, TCRdb called clonotypes with MiXCR, one entry per CDR3 protein. The table includes hundreds of thousands of distinct CDR3 sequences, 20% detected once. Material: blood, either unsorted or a sorted T cell fraction (not recorded which). All receptors derive from a male donor with ankylosing spondylitis or in good health (not recorded which).

The sample holds a few counts of this clonotype. The chain combines TRBV7-3 with TRBJ1-5; 7 nucleotides line up with TRBD1. V was pared by 5 bases and J by 3 bases, with 10 bases of the junction left unmatched. Germline loops: CDR1 SGHTA, CDR2 FQGTGA. The CDR3 totals 16 residues. The chain's CDR3 is CASSPSGTAHNQPQHF. DNA for the CDR3: TGTGCCAGCAGCCCCAGCGGGACAGCACACAATCAGCCCCAGCATTTT.

The chain carries TRBV19 and TRBJ2-1; D unclear. Per germline, CDR1 LNHDA and CDR2 SQIVND (reference sequence). There are 14 residues in the CDR3. Trimming removed 4 bases from V and 10 bases from J, with 17 bases in between. The CDR3 protein is CASSTIVLVREQFF. The CDR3 DNA sequence: TGTGCCAGTAGTACCATCGTCCTAGTGAGGGAGCAGTTCTTC.

A few counts support this clonotype. This chain links TRBV12-3 or TRBV12-4 with TRBJ1-2, with D hard to call. With 3 bases removed from V and 3 bases from J, the gap between germline ends came to 5 bases. This CDR3 has 12 residues. The CDR3 sequence is CASSFGDYGYTF. CDR3 bases: TGTGCCAGCAGTTTTGGAGACTATGGCTACACCTTC.

The chain couples TRBV12-3 or TRBV12-4 to TRBJ1-6; 7 nucleotides agree with TRBD1. The CDR3 runs 14 residues. V shed 6 bases, J shed 9 bases, and the junction held 8 bases outside the gene matches. The CDR3 bases are TGTGCCAGCAGCCGAGACAGGGCTCGTTCACCCCTCCACTTT. It yields the protein CASSRDRARSPLHF.

This sequence joins TRBV7-2 and TRBJ2-1; the D gene is possibly TRBD2 (6 bases). Trimming cost V 6 bases and J 3 bases, with 12 bases left between them. The CDR3 is 14 amino acids. Germline V gene data show CDR1 as SGHTA and CDR2 as FQGNSA. CDR3 in DNA: TGTGCCAGCAGTCCTAGCGTTAACTACAATGAGCAGTTCTTC. Protein: CASSPSVNYNEQFF.